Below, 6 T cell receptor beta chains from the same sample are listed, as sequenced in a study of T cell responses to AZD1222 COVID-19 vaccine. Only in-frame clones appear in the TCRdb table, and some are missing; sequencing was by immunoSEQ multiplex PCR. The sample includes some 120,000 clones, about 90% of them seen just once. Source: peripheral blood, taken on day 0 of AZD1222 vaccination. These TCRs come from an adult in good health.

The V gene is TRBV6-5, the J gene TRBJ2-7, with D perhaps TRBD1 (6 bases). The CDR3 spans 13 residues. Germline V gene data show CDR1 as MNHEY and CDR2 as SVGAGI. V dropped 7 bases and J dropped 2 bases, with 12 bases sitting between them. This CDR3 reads CASTRDTAYEQYF. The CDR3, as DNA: TGTGCCAGCACCCGGGACACCGCCTACGAGCAGTACTTC.

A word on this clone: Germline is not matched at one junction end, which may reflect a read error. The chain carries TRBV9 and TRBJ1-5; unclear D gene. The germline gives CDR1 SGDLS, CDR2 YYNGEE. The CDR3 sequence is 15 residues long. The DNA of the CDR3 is TGTGCCAGCAGCGTAGAACAGCCTTCCAATCGGCCCCAGCATTTT. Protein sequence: CASSVEQPSNRPQHF.

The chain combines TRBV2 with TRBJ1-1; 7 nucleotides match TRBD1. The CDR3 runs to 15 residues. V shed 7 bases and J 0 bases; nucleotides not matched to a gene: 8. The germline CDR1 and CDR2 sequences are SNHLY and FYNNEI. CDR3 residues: CASIEQGLMNTEAFF. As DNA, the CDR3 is TGTGCCAGCATAGAACAGGGGTTGATGAACACTGAAGCTTTCTTT.

The CDR3 loop reads CASSQPGGNTIYF. The CDR3 coding sequence is TGTGCCAGCAGCCAGCCCGGGGGGAACACCATATATTTT. This chain links TRBV3-1 (or the pseudogene TRBV3-2) with TRBJ1-3; TRBD1 might be the D (5 bases). The CDR3 is 13 residues long. Germline loops: CDR1 LGHDT, CDR2 YNNKEL (reference sequence). Trimming stripped 3 bases from V and 7 bases from J, with 10 bases between.

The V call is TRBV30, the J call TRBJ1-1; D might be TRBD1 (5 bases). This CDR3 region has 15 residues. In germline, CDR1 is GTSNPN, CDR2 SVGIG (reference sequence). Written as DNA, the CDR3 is TGTGCGCTGGGTGGGGCACTGGGGGTGAACACTGAAGCTTTCTTT. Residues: CALGGALGVNTEAFF.

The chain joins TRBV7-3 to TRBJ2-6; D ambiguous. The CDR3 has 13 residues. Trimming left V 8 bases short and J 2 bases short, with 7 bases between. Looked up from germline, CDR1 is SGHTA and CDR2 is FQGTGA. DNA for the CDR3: TGTGCCAGCGCCCGGGCTGGGGCCAACGTCCTGACTTTC. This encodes CASARAGANVLTF.